These 26 T cell receptor beta chains share one sample of origin, sequenced in a study of T-cell reconstitution after alpha-beta-depleted transplantation in children. The library targeted TCRbeta and was prepared with unique molecular identifiers. TCRdb used MiXCR to reprocess the PCR reads, holding one entry per CDR3 protein. The sample records roughly 590,000 distinct CDR3 sequences, around a sixth being singletons. This specimen was PBMCs from the stem cell graft donor, taken from the stem cell graft. All receptors derive from a human donor who donated a stem cell graft to a child with acute myeloid leukemia.

This clonotype was detected ten times or more. The chain recombines TRBV5-1 with TRBJ2-1; 9 bases align to TRBD2. In germline, CDR1 is SGHRS, CDR2 YFSETQ. CDR3 size: 16 residues. V shed 0 bases and J 6 bases; nucleotides not matched to a gene: 7. The CDR3 region has the DNA TGCGCCAGCAGCTTGGGTCCAGCGGGGGGCACCAATGAGCAGTTCTTC. It specifies CASSLGPAGGTNEQFF.

Worth noting for this clonotype: A read error may explain this, as a much larger clone is one base away. The V and J genes are TRBV7-8 and TRBJ2-1; D is possibly TRBD2 (6 bases). Germline lookup yields CDR1 SGHVS and CDR2 FQNEAQ. The CDR3 extends over 11 amino acids. CDR3 sequence: CAGSWRGGQFF. The CDR3 DNA follows: TGTGCCGGCAGCTGGCGGGGTGGTCAGTTCTTC.

This clonotype was detected ten times or more. The rearrangement links TRBV20-1 to TRBJ1-6; D is possibly TRBD1 (5 bases). The germline gives CDR1 DFQATT, CDR2 SNEGSKA (reference sequence). V lost 2 bases and J 7 bases, leaving 15 bases between the germline ends. The CDR3 totals 15 residues. As DNA, the CDR3 is TGCAGTGCTAGATTAGGCCAGGGAGGAAATTCACCCCTCCACTTT. Its translation is CSARLGQGGNSPLHF.

The table lists this clonotype with many counts. The chain has TRBV20-1 and TRBJ2-2, with 8 nucleotides matching TRBD2. This CDR3 contains 13 residues. V dropped 6 bases and J dropped 4; count of bases not matched to a gene: 4. Looked up from germline, CDR1 is DFQATT and CDR2 is SNEGSKA (reference sequence). CDR3 residues: CSARTSPTGELFF. The CDR3 DNA is TGCAGTGCGAGGACTAGCCCCACCGGGGAGCTGTTTTTT.

This clonotype was detected ten times or more. This chain uses TRBV11-3 with TRBJ2-7, with TRBD1 matching over 7 bases. The CDR3 is 15 residues long. The germline V gene has CDR1 SGHNT and CDR2 YENEEA. After removal of 2 bases from V and 2 bases from J, the junction contained 6 bases not matched to a gene. The CDR3 region has the DNA TGTGCCAGCAGCTTACGGGACAGCCGCGCCTACGAGCAGTACTTC. Translation gives CASSLRDSRAYEQYF.

This chain uses TRBV15 with TRBJ1-1; 9 positions match TRBD1. J was trimmed by 0 bases and V by 2 bases; bases with no gene match: 7. The CDR3 is 17 residues long. Germline lookup yields CDR1 LNHNV and CDR2 YYDKDF (reference sequence). As DNA, the CDR3 is TGTGCCACCAGCAGAACAGGGGGCGAGGGGCTGAACACTGAAGCTTTCTTT. Translated: CATSRTGGEGLNTEAFF. The full variable domain, completed using reference TRBV15 and TRBJ1-1, is DAMVIQNPRYQVTQFGKPVTLSCSQTLNHNVMYWYQQKSSQAPKLLFHYYDKDFNNEADTPDNFQSRRPNTSFCFLDIRSPGLGDTAMYLCATSRTGGEGLNTEAFFGQGTRLTVV.

The chain combines TRBV24-1 with TRBJ2-3; D assignment may be TRBD1 or TRBD2 (5 bases each). This CDR3 comprises 16 residues. Between the trimmed V and J ends, which lost 5 bases and 0 bases, there was a span of 14 bases. Looked up from germline, CDR1 is KGHDR and CDR2 is SFDVKD. The chain's CDR3 is CATSGGTAPSTDTQYF. The CDR3 DNA is TGTGCCACCAGTGGGGGGACGGCTCCTAGCACAGATACGCAGTATTTT.

Concerning this clonotype: A clone one base away is much larger, so this may be a read error. The chain links TRBV29-1 to TRBJ2-5; D is unclear. CDR3 length: 15 amino acids. Germline V lookup: CDR1 SQVTM, CDR2 ANQGSEA. DNA of the CDR3: TGCATCGTTGAAGGAGCAAGGGTGGGGAAAGAGACCCAGTACTTC. Its protein is CIVEGARVGKETQYF. Filled out from reference TRBV29-1 and TRBJ2-5, the complete variable domain reads SAVISQKPSRDICQRGTSLTIQCQVDSQVTMMFWYRQQPGQSLTLIATANQGSEATYESGFVIDKFPISRPNLTFSTLTVSNMSPEDSSIYLCIVEGARVGKETQYFGPGTRLLVL.

With respect to this clonotype: This may come from a read error, since a much larger clone is one base off. The chain recombines TRBV6-5 with TRBJ2-1; the match to TRBD2 covers 12 bases. The germline gives CDR1 MNHEY, CDR2 SVGAGI. The CDR3 covers 15 residues. V shed 4 bases, J shed 11 bases, and the junction held 9 bases outside the gene matches. CDR3 protein: CASSLRTSGVTQQFF. In DNA, the CDR3 is TGTGCCAGCAGTTTGAGGACTAGCGGGGTGACACAGCAGTTCTTC.

This clonotype showed up many times. This chain links TRBV20-1 with TRBJ2-1, with D possibly matching TRBD2 (6 bases). V was pared by 0 bases and J by 4 bases, with 13 bases between. The germline V gene encodes CDR1 DFQATT and CDR2 SNEGSKA (reference sequence). There are 15 residues in the CDR3. The CDR3 loop reads CSARDPSEMYNEQFF. The CDR3 region has the DNA TGCAGTGCTAGAGATCCTAGCGAGATGTACAATGAGCAGTTCTTC.

This clonotype occurred a few times. The chain joins TRBV20-1 to TRBJ1-3; D not resolved. Trimming stripped 4 bases from V and 0 bases from J, with 7 bases between. CDR3 length: 13 residues. CDR1 DFQATT and CDR2 SNEGSKA come from the germline V gene (reference sequence). The CDR3 reads CSAKRTSGNTIYF. DNA of the CDR3: TGCAGTGCTAAGAGAACCTCTGGAAACACCATATATTTT.

At least ten counts were recorded for this clonotype. CDR3 DNA sequence: TGTGCCAGCACCCCGGGGATAACTGAAGCTTTCTTT. Protein: CASTPGITEAFF. The rearrangement joins TRBV12-3 or TRBV12-4 to TRBJ1-1; no definite D call. V was pared by 7 bases and J by 5 bases, with 11 bases between. The CDR3 is 12 amino acids.

This clonotype was picked up a small number of times. The genes are TRBV5-1 and TRBJ2-5; D may match TRBD1 or TRBD2 (5 bases each). Germline CDR1 and CDR2: SGHRS and YFSETQ. The V gene lost 3 bases and the J gene lost 1 base, with 13 bases spanning the gap. The CDR3 is 15 residues long. The CDR3 DNA sequence: TGCGCCAGCAGCTCGTATGGGGGACCCCAAGAGACCCAGTACTTC. Translation gives CASSSYGGPQETQYF. Using reference TRBV5-1 and TRBJ2-5 for the parts outside the CDR3, the full variable domain is KAGVTQTPRYLIKTRGQQVTLSCSPISGHRSVSWYQQTPGQGLQFLFEYFSETQRNKGNFPGRFSGRQFSNSRSEMNVSTLELGDSALYLCASSSYGGPQETQYFGPGTRLLVL.

This clonotype showed up many times. The J gene is TRBJ1-3, the V gene TRBV7-2; the D is unclear. Per germline, CDR1 SGHTA and CDR2 FQGNSA. V gave up 2 bases and J gave up 0 bases, with 5 bases separating them. The length of the CDR3 is 14 residues. CDR3 protein: CASSLSFSGNTIYF. CDR3 bases: TGTGCCAGCAGCTTATCGTTCTCTGGAAACACCATATATTTT.

Ten or more counts support this clonotype. The chain employs TRBV20-1 and TRBJ2-3; 7 nucleotides match TRBD1. This CDR3 comprises 14 residues. Trimming cost V 4 bases and J 0 bases; bases outside gene matches: 4. CDR1 and CDR2 from the germline V gene are DFQATT and SNEGSKA (reference sequence). CDR3 bases: TGCAGTGCTACGGGACAGACTAGCACAGATACGCAGTATTTT. Translation gives CSATGQTSTDTQYF.

This clonotype has at least ten counts. The CDR3 here is CSASSEAAGSYGYTF. In DNA, the CDR3 is TGCAGTGCAAGCTCAGAGGCCGCAGGGTCCTATGGCTACACCTTC. This chain connects TRBV20-1 to TRBJ1-2; D is perhaps TRBD1 (5 bases). With 6 bases removed from V and 4 bases from J, the gap between germline ends came to 21 bases. Looked up from germline, CDR1 is DFQATT and CDR2 is SNEGSKA (reference sequence). CDR3 length equals 15 residues.

This clonotype was seen many times. The rearrangement joins TRBV29-1 to TRBJ2-3; TRBD1 matches at 7 bases. The germline CDR1 and CDR2 sequences are SQVTM and ANQGSEA. After removal of 7 bases from V and 2 bases from J, the junction contained 12 bases not matched to a gene. This CDR3 spans 15 amino acids. The CDR3 DNA reads TGCAGCGCTGTAACAGGGGAAATGGCCACAGATACGCAGTATTTT. The encoded protein is CSAVTGEMATDTQYF.

This clonotype was found many times. The chain recombines TRBV20-1 with TRBJ2-1, with 9 bases matching TRBD2. This CDR3 spans 16 amino acids. Germline values: CDR1 DFQATT, CDR2 SNEGSKA (reference sequence). V shed 2 bases, J shed 0 bases, and the junction held 5 bases outside the gene matches. CDR3 loop: CSARLRGGSSYNEQFF. The CDR3 nucleotides are TGCAGTGCTAGATTGCGGGGGGGGTCCTCCTACAATGAGCAGTTCTTC.

The chain carries TRBV7-3 and TRBJ2-3; 9 bases are a match to TRBD1. Trimming took 4 bases from V and 4 from J; bases not matched to a gene: 6. CDR1 and CDR2 from the germline V gene are SGHTA and FQGTGA. CDR3 length: 15 amino acids. The CDR3 is CASSSGTGLADTQYF. CDR3 nucleotides: TGTGCCAGCAGCTCCGGGACAGGGTTAGCAGATACGCAGTATTTT.

Many counts were recorded for this clonotype. The chain recombines TRBV20-1 with TRBJ2-3; 8 positions match TRBD2. Germline V gene data show CDR1 as DFQATT and CDR2 as SNEGSKA (reference sequence). CDR3 length: 13 amino acids. Losses at the gene ends were 3 bases for V and 6 bases for J; bases not matched to a gene: 5. DNA for the CDR3: TGCAGTGCTAGCAGCGGGGGCCCGGATACGCAGTATTTT. It translates to CSASSGGPDTQYF.

This clonotype was counted at least ten times. The junction shows a germline mismatch at one end, possibly a read error. CDR3: CASILGPVSYNEQFF. The CDR3 DNA reads as TGTGCCAGCATCTTGGGACCTGTCTCCTACAATGAGCAGTTCTTC. The chain employs TRBV5-6 and TRBJ2-1; either TRBD1 or TRBD2 may fit D (5 bases each). The CDR3 totals 15 residues. Germline CDR1 and CDR2: SGHDT and YYEEEE.

In this sample, this clonotype turned up many times. This rearrangement joins TRBV6-1 to TRBJ2-3, with D perhaps TRBD2 (6 bases). Looked up from germline, CDR1 is MNHNS and CDR2 is SASEGT. The ends were cut back, 4 bases at V and 6 bases at J, with 14 bases in the middle. This CDR3 region has 14 residues. The DNA of the CDR3 is TGTGCCAGCAGTGTTGACCCCGGGAGCGATACGCAGTATTTT. Protein: CASSVDPGSDTQYF.

This clonotype was recorded many times. This chain connects TRBV29-1 to TRBJ1-5, with D perhaps matching TRBD1 (6 bases). This CDR3 is built from 13 residues. Germline CDR1 SQVTM, CDR2 ANQGSEA. V was cut by 4 bases and J by 6 bases, with 13 bases left in between. The CDR3 reads CSVAGVGGQPQHF. The CDR3 DNA is TGCAGCGTTGCAGGGGTTGGGGGTCAGCCCCAGCATTTT.

Written as DNA, the CDR3 is TGTGCCAGCAGCGCCCCCGCTAGGGAGGAGCAGTTCTTC. Its translation is CASSAPAREEQFF. The chain joins TRBV7-8 to TRBJ2-1; tentative D call: TRBD2 (5 bases). Germline CDR1 SGHVS, CDR2 FQNEAQ. The CDR3 has 13 residues. The V end was cut by 5 bases, the J end by 10 bases, with 15 bases between.

This clonotype was counted at least ten times. The chain links TRBV25-1 to TRBJ1-2; D unresolved. With 7 bases removed from V and 7 bases from J, the gap between germline ends came to 16 bases. CDR3 length: 13 residues. CDR1 and CDR2 from the germline V gene are MGHDK and SYGVNS. The CDR3 spells CASKRMQRRGYTF. CDR3 DNA: TGTGCCAGCAAGCGGATGCAGCGACGTGGCTACACCTTC.

This clonotype has only a few counts. The chain uses TRBV7-9 and TRBJ2-7; TRBD1 might be the D (6 bases). The CDR3 sequence is 15 residues long. V was cut by 1 base and J by 0 bases, with 10 bases left in between. From germline, CDR1 is SEHNR and CDR2 FQNEAQ (reference sequence). CDR3 in amino acids: CASSLEGESSYEQYV. The CDR3 coding sequence is TGTGCCAGCAGCTTAGAGGGGGAGAGCTCCTACGAGCAGTACGTC.